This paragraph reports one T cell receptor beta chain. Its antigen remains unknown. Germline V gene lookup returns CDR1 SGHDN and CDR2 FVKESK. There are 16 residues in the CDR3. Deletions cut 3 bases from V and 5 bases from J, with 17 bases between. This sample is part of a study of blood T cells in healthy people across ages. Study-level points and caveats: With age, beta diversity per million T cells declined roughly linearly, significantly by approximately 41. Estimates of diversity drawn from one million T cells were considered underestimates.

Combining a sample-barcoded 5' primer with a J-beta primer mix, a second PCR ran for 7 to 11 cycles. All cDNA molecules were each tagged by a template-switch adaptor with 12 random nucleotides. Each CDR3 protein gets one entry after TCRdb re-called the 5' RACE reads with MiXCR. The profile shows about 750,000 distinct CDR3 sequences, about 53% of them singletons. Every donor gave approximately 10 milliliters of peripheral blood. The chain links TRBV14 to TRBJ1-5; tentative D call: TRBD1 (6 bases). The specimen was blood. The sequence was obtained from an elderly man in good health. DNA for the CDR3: TGTGCCAGCAGCCATCCAAGCGGGGGACACGATCAGCCCCAGCATTTT. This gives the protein CASSHPSGGHDQPQHF.